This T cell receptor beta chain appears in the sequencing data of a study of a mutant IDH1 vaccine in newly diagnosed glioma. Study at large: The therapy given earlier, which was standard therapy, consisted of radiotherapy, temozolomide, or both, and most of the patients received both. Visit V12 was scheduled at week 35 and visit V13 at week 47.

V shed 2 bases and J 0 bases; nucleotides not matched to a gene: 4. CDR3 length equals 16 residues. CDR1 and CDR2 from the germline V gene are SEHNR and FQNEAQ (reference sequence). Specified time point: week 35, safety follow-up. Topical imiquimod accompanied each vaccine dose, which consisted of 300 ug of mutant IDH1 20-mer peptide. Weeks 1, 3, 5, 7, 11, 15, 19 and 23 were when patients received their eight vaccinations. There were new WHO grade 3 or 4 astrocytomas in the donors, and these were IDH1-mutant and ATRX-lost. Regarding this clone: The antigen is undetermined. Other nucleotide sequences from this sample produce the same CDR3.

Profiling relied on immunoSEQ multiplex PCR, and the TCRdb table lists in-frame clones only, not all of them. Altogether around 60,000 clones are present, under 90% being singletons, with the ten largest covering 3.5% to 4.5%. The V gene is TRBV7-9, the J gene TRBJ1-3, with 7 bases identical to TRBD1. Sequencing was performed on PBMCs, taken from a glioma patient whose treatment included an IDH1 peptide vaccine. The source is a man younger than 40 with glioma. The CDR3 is CASSLRQGLSGNTIYF. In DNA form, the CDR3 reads TGTGCCAGCAGCTTAAGACAGGGCCTCTCTGGAAACACCATATATTTT.